Listed below are T cell receptor beta chains from one sample, sequenced in a study of T cell responses to AZD1222 COVID-19 vaccine. TCRdb keeps only in-frame clones here, not all; method: immunoSEQ multiplex PCR. This table has about 75,000 clones, 87% appearing once. The sequences come from peripheral blood, collected 28 days after the second AZD1222 dose. The receptor source for this set is an adult who received the AZD1222 COVID-19 vaccine. The conserved cysteine and the conserved F or W are not part of the CDR3 here.

v_call cdr3_aa
TRBV9 AGRPMNTEAF
TRBV18 ASSPPNQYGYT
TRBV30 AWSVGSWTLGEKLF
TRBV29-1 SVELQGAKGFGEQY
TRBV7-8 ASSLDSLSGNTIY
TRBV11-2 ASSADRDYEQY
TRBV2 ASSRRGGSLGAHTEAF
TRBV4-3 ASSQDYGFTGELF
TRBV11-1 ASSLGSGDDGYT
TRBV5-5 ASSFTGGGQPQH
TRBV18 ASSPRDGETQY
TRBV4-1 ASSQSTEGAPQH
TRBV7-9 ASSFGQGTSEQY
TRBV10-3 AISDSPLVQLPNSPLH
TRBV7-8 ASSHEGDEQF
TRBV3-1/TRBV3-2 ASSQESFQWGNTIY
TRBV7-9 ASSSDRRLDEQY
TRBV10-3 AISGGETQY
TRBV6-2/TRBV6-3 ASSYAGRYGYT
TRBV3-1/TRBV3-2 ASSQGNRGNQPQH
TRBV4-2 ASSLTIGDHNEQF
TRBV18 ASSLDYEQY
TRBV7-2 TSSPRGGNSPLH
TRBV6-5 ASSYRGPTSTDTQY